The 14 T cell receptor beta chains below come from one sample, sequenced in a study of control samples from healthy donors and cancer patients. Generated by immunoSEQ multiplex PCR, the TCRdb table keeps only in-frame clones and is missing some. The sample has about 140,000 clones, roughly 94% seen once. The sequenced sample consisted of blood. The receptor set was obtained from a middle-aged man in good health.

The chain is built from TRBV7-6 and TRBJ2-1; 8 nucleotides match TRBD1. Germline CDR1 and CDR2: SGHVS and FNYEAQ. CDR3 length equals 16 residues. V shed 5 bases, J shed 5 bases, and the junction held 11 bases outside the gene matches. CDR3 region: CASSSRTGTNNNEQFF. In DNA, the CDR3 is TGTGCCAGCAGCAGCCGGACAGGGACGAACAACAATGAGCAGTTCTTC.

The rearrangement links TRBV3-1 (or the pseudogene TRBV3-2) to TRBJ2-2; a weak D match, TRBD2 (5 bases). Germline V gene sequence: CDR1 LGHDT, CDR2 YNNKEL (reference sequence). CDR3 length: 13 residues. With 1 base removed from V and 9 bases from J, the gap between germline ends came to 9 bases. The CDR3 loop is CASSQVATWELFF. CDR3 sequence (DNA): TGTGCCAGCAGCCAAGTAGCGACTTGGGAGCTGTTTTTT.

The chain couples TRBV11-2 to TRBJ1-5; 8 bases map to TRBD1. This CDR3 is 16 amino acids long. The trim removed 5 bases at V and 3 bases at J, leaving 9 bases unmatched. Germline V gene data show CDR1 as SGHAT and CDR2 as FQNNGV. This CDR3 is CASSPGTGTINQPQHF. Written as DNA, the CDR3 is TGTGCCAGCAGCCCGGGGACAGGTACTATCAATCAGCCCCAGCATTTT. The variable domain in full, with the rest retrieved from reference TRBV11-2 and TRBJ1-5, is EAGVAQSPRYKIIEKRQSVAFWCNPISGHATLYWYQQILGQGPKLLIQFQNNGVVDDSQLPKDRFSAERLKGVDSTLKIQPAKLEDSAVYLCASSPGTGTINQPQHFGDGTRLSIL.

The chain uses TRBV7-2 and TRBJ2-7, with 8 nucleotides matching TRBD1. The V and J ends lost 6 bases and 3 bases, in that order; junction bases with no gene match: 13. CDR1 and CDR2 (germline): SGHTA, FQGNSA. This CDR3 comprises 16 residues. The CDR3 bases are TGTGCCAGCAGGGTTACTGGGACAGGCGTCTTCTACGAGCAGTACTTC. Its protein is CASRVTGTGVFYEQYF.

The rearrangement joins TRBV30 to TRBJ1-5, with D possibly matching TRBD1 (6 bases). The CDR3 length is 13 residues. Per germline, CDR1 GTSNPN and CDR2 SVGIG (reference sequence). The ends were cut back, 0 bases at V and 7 bases at J, with 10 bases in the middle. The CDR3 reads CAWSVRGAQPQHF. DNA of the CDR3: TGTGCCTGGAGTGTACGGGGGGCGCAGCCCCAGCATTTT.

This clone showed up just once. Different DNA sequences within this sample yield the same CDR3. The genes are TRBV5-1 and TRBJ2-1; 7 nucleotides agree with TRBD2. The CDR3 contains 17 residues. The V gene's germline CDR1 is SGHRS and CDR2 YFSETQ. J lost 1 base, V lost 0 bases, and 7 bases had no gene match. CDR3 sequence: CASSLEAGWGSYNEQFF. The CDR3 DNA sequence: TGCGCCAGCAGCTTGGAAGCGGGATGGGGATCCTACAATGAGCAGTTCTTC.

The chain is built from TRBV9 and TRBJ1-2, with TRBD1 matching 7 bases. Germline loops: CDR1 SGDLS, CDR2 YYNGEE. The CDR3 is 13 amino acids. V dropped 4 bases and J dropped 3; count of bases not matched to a gene: 3. The CDR3: CASSRQGDYGYTF. DNA of the CDR3: TGTGCCAGCAGCAGACAGGGAGACTATGGCTACACCTTC.

Points on this clone: The junction does not match germline at one end; this may be a read error. This chain's CDR3 is CASSAGQMAF. The CDR3 DNA reads as TGTGCCAGCAGTGCTGGACAGATGGCCTTC. This chain uses TRBV12-3 or TRBV12-4 with TRBJ1-2; weak D call: TRBD1 (6 bases). This CDR3 contains 10 residues.

The J gene is TRBJ1-5, the V gene TRBV21-1. TRBV21-1 is shown as a pseudogene. The length of the CDR3 is 12 residues. The CDR3 region is CASSNTAQPQHF. The DNA of the CDR3 is TGTGCCAGCAGCAATACAGCGCAGCCCCAGCATTTT.

Remarks on this clone: Germline and junction disagree at one end, which may indicate a read error. The CDR3 nucleotides read TGTGCCCGGAGGAGTGGAAACACCATATATTTT. It codes for CARRSGNTIYF. This chain connects TRBV30 to TRBJ1-3, with D unclear. The CDR3 runs 11 residues. Germline assignment: CDR1 GTSNPN and CDR2 SVGIG (reference sequence).

This clone has only one observation. This chain joins TRBV4-2 and TRBJ2-2; 9 bases map to TRBD2. The length of the CDR3 is 16 residues. V shed 3 bases, J shed 6 bases, and the junction held 8 bases outside the gene matches. Looked up from germline, CDR1 is LGHNA and CDR2 is YNFKEQ. CDR3 region: CASSHGPGLAPGELFF. In DNA form, the CDR3 reads TGTGCCAGCAGCCATGGACCGGGACTAGCCCCCGGGGAGCTGTTTTTT.

V is TRBV28 and J is TRBJ2-1, with TRBD1 as a possible D gene (5 bases). V was pared by 8 bases and J by 3 bases, with 20 bases between. Germline V gene lookup returns CDR1 MDHEN and CDR2 SYDVKM. The CDR3 is made up of 16 amino acids. The CDR3: CASPPSPAGYYNEQFF. Here the CDR3 DNA reads TGTGCCAGCCCCCCCAGCCCCGCAGGGTACTACAATGAGCAGTTCTTC. Full variable domain (outside the CDR3, taken from reference TRBV28 and TRBJ2-1): DVKVTQSSRYLVKRTGEKVFLECVQDMDHENMFWYRQDPGLGLRLIYFSYDVKMKEKGDIPEGYSVSREKKERFSLILESASTNQTSMYLCASPPSPAGYYNEQFFGPGTRLTVL.

This clone is a singleton in its sample. The chain carries TRBV6-4 and TRBJ1-6; the D is unclear. The CDR3 consists of 14 residues. V lost 8 bases to trimming and J lost 2 bases, with 10 bases between them. Germline CDR1 reads MRHNA; CDR2 reads SNTAGT. The CDR3 protein is CASDTGAYNSPLHF. DNA for the CDR3: TGTGCCAGCGATACCGGTGCCTATAATTCACCCCTCCACTTT.

The J gene is TRBJ2-7, the V gene TRBV27; the match to TRBD2 covers 11 bases. From germline, CDR1 is MNHEY and CDR2 SMNVEV (reference sequence). V gave up 5 bases and J gave up 3 bases; unmatched junction bases: 12. The CDR3 contains 17 residues. CDR3 amino acids: CASSPGLAALGGYEQYF. Written as DNA, the CDR3 is TGTGCCAGCAGTCCGGGACTAGCGGCCCTCGGGGGCTACGAGCAGTACTTC.